This T cell receptor (beta chain) was captured in a study of CD8+CD57+ T cells in acquired aplastic anemia. Whoever was chosen for sequencing had shown CD8+CD57+ cell expansion by flow cytometry. Concerning this clonotype itself: Its antigen is unidentified.

Whole-study results and caveats: The number of CD8+ CDR3 sequences shared by patients and controls was around 30.

Both TCR beta VDJ combination and CDR3 sequence profiling were carried out. Genomic DNA was the template for this profiling. TCRdb re-derived calls from the reads in MiXCR, one entry per CDR3 protein. The sample records about 180,000 distinct CDR3 sequences, around 50% being singletons. The trim removed 1 base at V and 7 bases at J, leaving 4 bases unmatched. This CDR3 has 14 residues. From germline, CDR1 is SNHLY and CDR2 FYNNEI. The rearrangement uses TRBV2 and TRBJ2-1; 7 nucleotides line up with TRBD1. Sequencing was carried out using sorted CD4+, CD8+, or CD8+CD57+ T cells (not recorded which) from PBMCs. The TCR was taken from a human donor with aplastic anemia. The CDR3 DNA reads TGTGCCAGCAGTGAAGGACAGGGCGGAAATGAGCAGTTCTTC. As protein: CASSEGQGGNEQFF.